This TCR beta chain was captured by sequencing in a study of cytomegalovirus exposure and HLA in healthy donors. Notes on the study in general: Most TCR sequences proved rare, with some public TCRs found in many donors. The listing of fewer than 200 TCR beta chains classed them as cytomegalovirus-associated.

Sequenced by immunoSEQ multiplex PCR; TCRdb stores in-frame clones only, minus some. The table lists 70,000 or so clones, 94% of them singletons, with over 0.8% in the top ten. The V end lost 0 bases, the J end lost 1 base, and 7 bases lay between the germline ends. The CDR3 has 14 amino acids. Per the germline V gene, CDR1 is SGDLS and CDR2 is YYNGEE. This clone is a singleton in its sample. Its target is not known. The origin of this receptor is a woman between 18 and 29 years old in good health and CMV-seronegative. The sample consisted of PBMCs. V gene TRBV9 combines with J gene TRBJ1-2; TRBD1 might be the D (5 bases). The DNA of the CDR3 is TGTGCCAGCAGCGTAGGGGGCAGTAACTATGGCTACACCTTC. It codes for CASSVGGSNYGYTF.